One sample yielded the 27 T cell receptor beta chains listed below, sequenced in a study of identical twins. TCRdb re-called the 5' RACE reads through MiXCR, storing one row per CDR3 protein. Among some 500,000 distinct CDR3 sequences listed, about 13% were seen once. The sample was also linked to a second study, of yellow fever vaccine responses in identical twins.

Material for sequencing was CD4+ T cells sorted from blood. These receptors were obtained from a woman between 18 and 30 years old in good health.

V is TRBV28 and J is TRBJ2-3; TRBD2 aligns across 8 bases. The V gene end was trimmed by 3 bases and the J gene end by 3 bases; junction bases not matched to a gene: 5. Germline loops: CDR1 MDHEN, CDR2 SYDVKM. This CDR3 is 15 amino acids long. CDR3 amino acids: CASSFAGGYTDTQYF. The DNA of the CDR3 is TGTGCCAGCAGTTTTGCGGGGGGTTATACAGATACGCAGTATTTT.

The V and J genes are TRBV5-6 and TRBJ2-1; D is uncertain. Germline V gene lookup returns CDR1 SGHDT and CDR2 YYEEEE. Trimming pared 5 bases from V and 10 bases from J, leaving 16 bases between. This CDR3 has 13 residues. This CDR3 is CASSYSPMREQFF. The CDR3 DNA sequence: TGTGCCAGCAGTTACTCCCCTATGCGGGAGCAGTTCTTC. The full variable domain, in which reference TRBV5-6 and TRBJ2-1 provide the parts outside the CDR3, is DAGVTQSPTHLIKTRGQQVTLRCSPKSGHDTVSWYQQALGQGPQFIFQYYEEEERQRGNFPDRFSGHQFPNYSSELNVNALLLGDSALYLCASSYSPMREQFFGPGTRLTVL.

This clonotype was picked up a small number of times. The chain links TRBV10-3 to TRBJ2-5; TRBD2 agrees at 14 bases. Losses at the gene ends were 4 bases for V and 2 bases for J; bases not matched to a gene: 6. Germline CDR1 and CDR2: ENHRY and SYGVKD. This CDR3 is built from 17 residues. The CDR3: CAISARTSGGPQETQYF. DNA for the CDR3: TGTGCCATCAGTGCCCGGACTAGCGGGGGGCCACAAGAGACCCAGTACTTC.

This clonotype was detected a few times. The chain carries TRBV7-9 and TRBJ1-3, with 8 bases lining up with TRBD1. CDR3 size: 16 residues. V shed 5 bases and J 0 bases; nucleotides not matched to a gene: 6. CDR1 is SEHNR and CDR2 is FQNEAQ in the germline V gene (reference sequence). The DNA for the CDR3 is TGTGCCAGCAGCGGAGGACAGGGCCTCTCTGGAAACACCATATATTTT. Protein: CASSGGQGLSGNTIYF.

This clonotype was detected many times. The chain uses TRBV29-1 and TRBJ2-2, with 10 bases fitting TRBD2. Germline CDR1 SQVTM, CDR2 ANQGSEA. Trimming took 6 bases from V and 5 from J; bases not matched to a gene: 12. CDR3 length equals 16 residues. The CDR3 spells CSVDAPGLASTGELFF. Written as DNA, the CDR3 is TGCAGCGTCGATGCACCGGGACTAGCGAGTACCGGGGAGCTGTTTTTT.

This clonotype was counted between two and nine times. The V gene is TRBV7-8, the J gene TRBJ1-2, with D maybe TRBD1 (6 bases). The CDR3 sequence is 14 residues long. The V gene lost 3 bases and the J gene lost 8 bases, with 16 bases spanning the gap. The V gene's germline CDR1 is SGHVS and CDR2 FQNEAQ. The CDR3 protein is CASSFGTGRGGYTF. CDR3 nucleotide sequence: TGTGCCAGCAGCTTCGGTACAGGGAGGGGCGGCTACACCTTC.

This chain connects TRBV5-1 to TRBJ1-2, with D possibly being TRBD1 (5 bases). With 4 bases removed from V and 4 bases from J, the gap between germline ends came to 14 bases. The CDR3 totals 14 residues. CDR1 is SGHRS, CDR2 YFSETQ, per germline. CDR3 DNA sequence: TGCGCCAGCAGCCTGGGGCGGCAGTCCTATGGCTACACCTTC. Protein sequence: CASSLGRQSYGYTF.

This clonotype appeared many times. The rearrangement joins TRBV12-3 or TRBV12-4 to TRBJ2-3; 9 bases fit TRBD2. The junction had 3 bases not matched to a gene; V was cut back by 1 base and J by 1 base. The CDR3 contains 16 residues. DNA of the CDR3: TGTGCCAGCAGTTTAGGACTAGCGGACCGCACAGATACGCAGTATTTT. Amino acid sequence: CASSLGLADRTDTQYF.

This clonotype was counted a few times. The V call is TRBV15, the J call TRBJ2-5; D perhaps matches TRBD1 (6 bases). From germline, CDR1 is LNHNV and CDR2 YYDKDF (reference sequence). The CDR3 is 13 amino acids. Trimming took off 2 bases at V and 5 bases at J, with 9 bases between the two ends. For the CDR3, the DNA is TGTGCCACCAGCAGAACAGGGTTTGAGACCCAGTACTTC. Amino acids: CATSRTGFETQYF.

This clonotype was observed at least ten times. The chain employs TRBV29-1 and TRBJ2-7; weak D call: TRBD2 (7 bases). Trimming cost V 7 bases and J 10 bases, with 20 bases left between them. CDR1 and CDR2 from the germline V gene are SQVTM and ANQGSEA. CDR3 length: 12 residues. Written as DNA, the CDR3 is TGCAGCGGAGAATACAGGGAGGGCGTTCAGTACTTC. This encodes CSGEYREGVQYF.

This chain joins TRBV30 and TRBJ2-3; D tentatively reads TRBD1 or TRBD2 (5 bases each). Looked up from germline, CDR1 is GTSNPN and CDR2 is SVGIG (reference sequence). The CDR3 consists of 15 residues. Trimming removed 0 bases from V and 0 bases from J, with 10 bases in between. The chain's CDR3 is CAWSVGASSTDTQYF. CDR3 DNA: TGTGCCTGGAGTGTAGGGGCTAGCAGCACAGATACGCAGTATTTT.

This clonotype was seen more than once but under ten times. The chain joins TRBV2 to TRBJ2-1; D gene unclear. The length of the CDR3 is 13 residues. Trimming removed 1 base at V and 6 bases at J, with 7 bases between. Germline lookup yields CDR1 SNHLY and CDR2 FYNNEI. In DNA form, the CDR3 reads TGTGCCAGCAGTGAAGAGCGAATCAATGAGCAGTTCTTC. This gives the protein CASSEERINEQFF. The full variable domain, completed using reference TRBV2 and TRBJ2-1, is EPEVTQTPSHQVTQMGQEVILRCVPISNHLYFYWYRQILGQKVEFLVSFYNNEISEKSEIFDDQFSVERPDGSNFTLKIRSTKLEDSAMYFCASSEERINEQFFGPGTRLTVL.

This clonotype has a handful of counts. The genes are TRBV7-2 and TRBJ2-7; tentatively, D is TRBD1 or TRBD2 (5 bases each). The CDR3 runs to 15 residues. The V and J ends lost 5 bases and 2 bases respectively, with 16 bases between them. Germline assignment: CDR1 SGHTA and CDR2 FQGNSA. CDR3 DNA: TGTGCCAGCAGCCCTGGATCAGGGACCACCTACGAGCAGTACTTC. It translates to CASSPGSGTTYEQYF. Variable domain in full (rest from reference TRBV7-2 and TRBJ2-7): GAGVSQSPSNKVTEKGKDVELRCDPISGHTALYWYRQSLGQGLEFLIYFQGNSAPDKSGLPSDRFSAERTGGSVSTLTIQRTQQEDSAVYLCASSPGSGTTYEQYFGPGTRLTVT.

Many counts were recorded for this clonotype. This sequence joins TRBV20-1 and TRBJ2-1; no clear D. CDR1 is DFQATT and CDR2 is SNEGSKA in the germline V gene (reference sequence). The CDR3 has 14 amino acids. The germline V and J ends were trimmed by 5 bases and 4 bases, with 15 bases remaining between them. The CDR3 region has the DNA TGCAGTGCTTCTCACGGCAGCCCTTACAATGAGCAGTTCTTC. Translating gives CSASHGSPYNEQFF.

The V gene is TRBV14, the J gene TRBJ2-7, with 8 nucleotides matching TRBD1. The CDR3 has 15 residues. V was pared by 4 bases and J by 3 bases, with 8 bases of the junction left unmatched. The germline gives CDR1 SGHDN, CDR2 FVKESK. CDR3 sequence reads: CASSPGQALFYEQYF. Here the CDR3 DNA reads TGTGCCAGCAGCCCGGGACAGGCCCTCTTCTACGAGCAGTACTTC. Filled out from reference TRBV14 and TRBJ2-7, the complete variable domain reads EAGVTQFPSHSVIEKGQTVTLRCDPISGHDNLYWYRRVMGKEIKFLLHFVKESKQDESGMPNNRFLAERTGGTYSTLKVQPAELEDSGVYFCASSPGQALFYEQYFGPGTRLTVT.

The CDR3: CASSDGAARLDTQYF. As DNA, the CDR3 is TGTGCCAGCAGCGACGGAGCCGCCAGACTCGATACGCAGTATTTT. The chain joins TRBV3-1 to TRBJ2-3; D is undetermined. The ends were cut back, 5 bases at V and 6 bases at J, with 18 bases in the middle. Germline CDR1 LGHDT, CDR2 YNNKEL (reference sequence). This CDR3 has 15 residues.

This clonotype appeared a few times. V and J are TRBV4-3 and TRBJ2-3; 12 positions agree with TRBD2. V lost 2 bases and J lost 4; bases outside the gene matches: 4. Germline V gives CDR1 LGHNA, CDR2 YSLEER. CDR3 size: 16 residues. Here the CDR3 DNA reads TGCGCCAGCAGCCAACAAACTAGCGGGAGGCCAGATACGCAGTATTTT. This codes for CASSQQTSGRPDTQYF.

This clonotype has ten or more counts. The V call is TRBV29-1, the J call TRBJ2-5, with TRBD1 as a possible D gene (6 bases). Germline V CDR1 and CDR2: SQVTM, ANQGSEA. Trimming removed 6 bases from V and 4 bases from J, with 15 bases in between. The CDR3 covers 13 residues. This CDR3 reads CSVGDRNRETQYF. CDR3 coding DNA: TGCAGCGTCGGAGACAGGAACAGAGAGACCCAGTACTTC.

This clonotype has a count of ten or more. The rearrangement uses TRBV7-8 and TRBJ2-1; 15 nucleotides match TRBD2. The ends lost 4 bases at V and 1 base at J; junction bases unmatched: 8. Germline CDR1 is SGHVS and CDR2 is FQNEAQ. This CDR3 spans 19 amino acids. The DNA of the CDR3 is TGTGCCAGCAGCTCGCCGGGACTAGCGGGAGGCGTGTCCTACAATGAGCAGTTCTTC. This gives the protein CASSSPGLAGGVSYNEQFF.

The chain has TRBV5-5 and TRBJ2-1; no definite D call. V lost 2 bases to trimming and J lost 0 bases, with 15 bases between them. The length of the CDR3 is 17 residues. The germline V gene encodes CDR1 SGHKS and CDR2 YYEKEE (reference sequence). The DNA for the CDR3 is TGTGCCAGCAGCTTAGACATGGGGTATAGCTCCTACAATGAGCAGTTCTTC. This translates into CASSLDMGYSSYNEQFF. Drawing the rest from reference TRBV5-5 and TRBJ2-1, the complete variable domain is DAGVTQSPTHLIKTRGQQVTLRCSPISGHKSVSWYQQVLGQGPQFIFQYYEKEERGRGNFPDRFSARQFPNYSSELNVNALLLGDSALYLCASSLDMGYSSYNEQFFGPGTRLTVL.

V gene TRBV6-4 combines with J gene TRBJ2-3, with D hard to call. Trimming cost V 2 bases and J 6 bases, with 18 bases left between them. Germline CDR1 is MRHNA and CDR2 is SNTAGT. CDR3 length equals 16 residues. The CDR3 region is CASSDPRGPDGDTQYF. The DNA of the CDR3 is TGTGCCAGCAGTGACCCCCGTGGGCCCGACGGGGATACGCAGTATTTT.

V usage is TRBV2 and J usage is TRBJ2-3; D remains ambiguous. This CDR3 comprises 13 residues. Germline V gene data show CDR1 as SNHLY and CDR2 as FYNNEI. Trimming removed 5 bases at V and 6 bases at J, with 12 bases between. The CDR3 reads CASSRTYSDTQYF. The CDR3 nucleotides read TGTGCCAGCAGTAGGACCTATTCGGATACGCAGTATTTT.

This clonotype was seen more than once but under ten times. The rearrangement links TRBV20-1 to TRBJ1-4, with D possibly TRBD1 on 5 matching bases. The germline gives CDR1 DFQATT, CDR2 SNEGSKA (reference sequence). V dropped 6 bases and J dropped 3 bases, with 11 bases sitting between them. The CDR3 is made up of 13 amino acids. The CDR3 region has the DNA TGCAGTGCAGGGGCGGGGGCTAATGAAAAACTGTTTTTT. Its translation: CSAGAGANEKLFF.

This chain connects TRBV7-2 to TRBJ2-7; 7 positions match TRBD1. V was pared by 5 bases and J by 5 bases, with 6 bases of the junction left unmatched. Germline V lookup: CDR1 SGHTA, CDR2 FQGNSA. The CDR3 is 13 amino acids. CDR3 sequence: CASSPDREDEQYF. The CDR3 DNA reads as TGTGCCAGCAGCCCTGACAGGGAAGACGAGCAGTACTTC. The variable domain in full, with the rest retrieved from reference TRBV7-2 and TRBJ2-7, is GAGVSQSPSNKVTEKGKDVELRCDPISGHTALYWYRQSLGQGLEFLIYFQGNSAPDKSGLPSDRFSAERTGGSVSTLTIQRTQQEDSAVYLCASSPDREDEQYFGPGTRLTVT.

This clonotype was counted between two and nine times. The chain joins TRBV10-3 to TRBJ2-2; 8 nucleotides align to TRBD2. Germline values: CDR1 ENHRY, CDR2 SYGVKD. Losses at the gene ends were 10 bases for V and 4 bases for J; bases not matched to a gene: 14. This CDR3 spans 16 amino acids. Written as DNA, the CDR3 is TGTGCCACCCACCCAAATAGCGGGACGTTCACCGGGGAGCTGTTTTTT. Translation gives CATHPNSGTFTGELFF.

J is TRBJ2-7 and V is TRBV30; D could derive from TRBD1 or TRBD2 (7 bases each). The CDR3 totals 14 residues. Germline assignment: CDR1 GTSNPN and CDR2 SVGIG (reference sequence). Trimming took 0 bases from V and 5 from J, leaving 14 bases between them. The CDR3 region is CAWSVGQRGNEQYF. For the CDR3, the DNA is TGTGCCTGGAGTGTGGGACAGCGGGGCAACGAGCAGTACTTC.

A few counts support this clonotype. The chain is built from TRBV4-1 and TRBJ2-1, with D unresolved. Germline lookup yields CDR1 MGHRA and CDR2 YSYEKL. V lost 1 base to trimming and J lost 10 bases, with 11 bases between them. The CDR3 has 13 residues. CDR3 sequence: CASSQVVLEEQFF. In DNA form, the CDR3 reads TGCGCCAGCAGCCAAGTGGTTCTGGAGGAGCAGTTCTTC.